A single sample is the source of the 24 T cell receptor beta chains below, sequenced in a study of blood T cell repertoires in COVID-19. Assay used: immunoSEQ multiplex PCR; TCRdb lists only in-frame clones, some missing. The data contain approximately 240,000 clones, roughly 82% of them singletons. The specimen sequenced was peripheral blood. These receptors were taken from a woman aged 80 or over with active or convalescent COVID-19.

The chain recombines TRBV6-5 with TRBJ2-7; TRBD2 matches at 9 bases. The CDR3 is 14 residues long. Germline CDR1 and CDR2: MNHEY and SVGAGI. Germline trimming cut 7 bases from V and 3 bases from J; bases unmatched to any gene: 7. CDR3 loop: CASILAGGLYEQYF. The CDR3 region has the DNA TGTGCCAGCATCCTCGCGGGAGGGCTCTACGAGCAGTACTTC.

The CDR3 loop reads CASSPLTAGNDYGYTF. The DNA of the CDR3 is TGTGCCAGCTCACCCTTAACAGCCGGGAACGACTATGGCTACACCTTC. J is TRBJ1-2 and V is TRBV18; D remains ambiguous. From germline, CDR1 is KGHSH and CDR2 LQKENI. V was shortened by 3 bases and J by 3 bases, with 17 bases between the two germline ends. This CDR3 is built from 16 residues.

This chain joins TRBV19 and TRBJ2-1; 8 positions match TRBD1. This CDR3 has 15 amino acids. The V segment lost 4 bases and the J segment 10 bases; nucleotides outside the gene matches: 12. Germline CDR1 reads LNHDA; CDR2 reads SQIVND (reference sequence). The CDR3 sequence is CASSTGQGRLVEQFF. CDR3 sequence (DNA): TGTGCCAGTAGTACAGGACAGGGTCGGCTTGTCGAGCAGTTCTTC.

The chain links TRBV5-1 to TRBJ2-1; 11 bases line up with TRBD2. The CDR3 runs to 16 residues. Trimming at V came to 5 bases and at J to 1 base, leaving 5 bases not matched to a gene. CDR1 and CDR2 from the germline V gene are SGHRS and YFSETQ. In DNA form, the CDR3 reads TGCGCCAGCAGGGACGGGACTAGCGGATCCTACAATGAGCAGTTCTTC. Its translation is CASRDGTSGSYNEQFF.

The chain recombines TRBV30 with TRBJ1-3, with D hard to call. Trimming shortened V by 3 bases and J by 0 bases, and 9 bases separated the two germline ends. Germline values: CDR1 GTSNPN, CDR2 SVGIG (reference sequence). This CDR3 comprises 14 residues. DNA of the CDR3: TGTGCCTGGAGCGGAGTTTTCTCTGGAAACACCATATATTTT. It yields the protein CAWSGVFSGNTIYF. Based on the CDR3 plus reference TRBV30 and TRBJ1-3, the full variable domain is SQTIHQWPATLVQPVGSPLSLECTVEGTSNPNLYWYRQAAGRGLQLLFYSVGIGQISSEVPQNLSASRPQDRQFILSSKKLLLSDSGFYLCAWSGVFSGNTIYFGEGSWLTVV.

This chain uses TRBV11-2 with TRBJ2-7, with TRBD2 matching over 13 bases. Looked up from germline, CDR1 is SGHAT and CDR2 is FQNNGV. This CDR3 spans 18 amino acids. Trimming at V came to 0 bases and at J to 2 bases, leaving 7 bases not matched to a gene. CDR3 region: CASSLDLGLAGFTYEQYF. In nucleotides, the CDR3 is TGTGCCAGCAGCTTAGACTTGGGACTAGCGGGGTTCACCTACGAGCAGTACTTC. Full variable domain (missing parts from reference TRBV11-2 and TRBJ2-7): EAGVAQSPRYKIIEKRQSVAFWCNPISGHATLYWYQQILGQGPKLLIQFQNNGVVDDSQLPKDRFSAERLKGVDSTLKIQPAKLEDSAVYLCASSLDLGLAGFTYEQYFGPGTRLTVT.

The table lists this clone with a few counts. V is TRBV9 and J is TRBJ1-2; 7 bases are a match to TRBD1. Germline CDR1 SGDLS, CDR2 YYNGEE. V trimming: 3 bases; J trimming: 5 bases; junction bases outside the gene matches: 4. This CDR3 comprises 13 residues. The CDR3: CASSDKTGYGYTF. The CDR3 DNA reads as TGTGCCAGCAGCGACAAGACAGGGTATGGCTACACCTTC.

DNA of the CDR3: TGTGCCAGCGGGCAATTGGACATTGAAGCTTTCTTT. Translation gives CASGQLDIEAFF. The chain recombines TRBV2 with TRBJ1-1, with D perhaps matching TRBD1 (5 bases). The CDR3 is made up of 12 amino acids. Germline V lookup: CDR1 SNHLY, CDR2 FYNNEI. V lost 8 bases, J lost 7 bases, and 14 bases lay in between.

The chain is built from TRBV7-9 and TRBJ2-7; possibly TRBD1 for D (6 bases). From germline, CDR1 is SEHNR and CDR2 FQNEAQ (reference sequence). This CDR3 region has 15 residues. V lost 4 bases, J lost 0 bases, and 13 bases lay in between. CDR3 residues: CASSSRGLSSYEQYF. The CDR3 nucleotides are TGTGCCAGCAGCTCCAGGGGTCTCAGCTCCTACGAGCAGTACTTC.

The chain combines TRBV6-5 with TRBJ1-5, with D possibly being TRBD1 (6 bases). V was shortened by 6 bases and J by 6 bases, with 12 bases between the two germline ends. Germline-derived CDR1 and CDR2 are MNHEY and SVGAGI. The CDR3 runs to 13 residues. CDR3 protein: CASSVTGGQPQHF. DNA of the CDR3: TGTGCCAGCAGCGTGACAGGCGGTCAGCCCCAGCATTTT.

V usage is TRBV19 and J usage is TRBJ2-5; 9 positions match TRBD2. J lost 7 bases, V lost 4 bases, and 10 bases had no gene match. The germline CDR1 and CDR2 sequences are LNHDA and SQIVND (reference sequence). The CDR3 covers 15 residues. CDR3 amino acids: CASSRSGGSSRTQYF. The CDR3 coding sequence is TGTGCCAGTAGTAGAAGCGGGGGGAGCTCCAGGACCCAGTACTTC.

V is TRBV15 and J is TRBJ1-2; TRBD1 is a possible D gene (6 bases). The CDR3 has 13 amino acids. The germline V gene encodes CDR1 LNHNV and CDR2 YYDKDF (reference sequence). Trimming took 3 bases from V and 11 from J, leaving 16 bases between them. CDR3 protein: CATSRDIGQNYTF. Here the CDR3 DNA reads TGTGCCACCAGCAGGGATATTGGACAGAATTACACCTTC.

The chain joins TRBV5-1 to TRBJ1-2, with 7 positions matching TRBD1. With 9 bases clipped from V and 1 base from J, the junction kept 6 bases outside the gene matches. CDR1 and CDR2 from the germline V gene are SGHRS and YFSETQ. The CDR3 runs 13 residues. The CDR3 protein is CATRRDSNYGYTF. For the CDR3, the DNA is TGCGCCACCCGCCGGGACAGTAACTATGGCTACACCTTC.

This CDR3 reads CASSYMGTSLYEQFF. CDR3 bases: TGTGCCAGCAGTTATATGGGGACTAGCTTATATGAGCAGTTCTTC. The J gene is TRBJ2-1, the V gene TRBV28; 9 bases align to TRBD2. Germline values: CDR1 MDHEN, CDR2 SYDVKM. J gave up 8 bases and V 4 bases, and 9 bases lay outside the gene matches. The CDR3 contains 15 residues.

V usage is TRBV5-1 and J usage is TRBJ1-3; D is perhaps TRBD1 (6 bases). This CDR3 is built from 14 residues. Trimming stripped 4 bases from V and 4 bases from J, with 12 bases between. Germline V gene sequence: CDR1 SGHRS, CDR2 YFSETQ. CDR3 amino acids: CASSPSGAGNTIYF. CDR3 coding DNA: TGCGCCAGCAGCCCATCAGGGGCAGGAAACACCATATATTTT.

About this clone itself: A junction boundary mismatches the germline segment, possibly from a read error. This chain joins TRBV19 and TRBJ1-5, with 9 bases aligning to TRBD1. The CDR3 sequence is 15 residues long. Germline V gene data show CDR1 as LNHDA and CDR2 as SQIVND (reference sequence). The CDR3 sequence: CASKWGQGSDQPQHF. The CDR3 DNA follows: TGTGCCAGTAAGTGGGGACAGGGTAGCGATCAGCCCCAGCATTTT.

The V call is TRBV2, the J call TRBJ2-5; 10 nucleotides match TRBD2. This CDR3 is 14 amino acids long. The V and J ends lost 4 bases and 6 bases, in that order; junction bases with no gene match: 5. CDR1 is SNHLY, CDR2 FYNNEI, per germline. For the CDR3, the DNA is TGTGCCAGCAGTGGGGTGACTAGCGGGCAGACCCAGTACTTC. Translating it yields CASSGVTSGQTQYF.

This clone has only one observation. The chain combines TRBV19 with TRBJ2-5; 9 positions match TRBD1. J gave up 5 bases and V 5 bases, and 9 bases lay outside the gene matches. The CDR3 contains 15 residues. Germline CDR1 and CDR2: LNHDA and SQIVND (reference sequence). The CDR3 DNA reads TGTGCCAGTAGTGCCGGGACAGGGAGGTGGGAGACCCAGTACTTC. As protein: CASSAGTGRWETQYF.

The chain is built from TRBV12-3 or TRBV12-4 and TRBJ2-3, with D unclear. Trimming pared 6 bases from V and 3 bases from J, leaving 4 bases between. The CDR3 is 11 residues long. DNA of the CDR3: TGTGCCAGCAGCAGGACAGATACGCAGTATTTT. Encoded protein: CASSRTDTQYF.

The gene calls are TRBV5-1 and TRBJ1-5, with a tentative D call TRBD1 (5 bases). This CDR3 has 15 amino acids. The V and J ends lost 4 bases and 1 base respectively, with 12 bases between them. CDR1 is SGHRS, CDR2 YFSETQ, per germline. The DNA for the CDR3 is TGCGCCAGCAGCGAGGACGGACAAAGCAATCAGCCCCAGCATTTT. This sequence encodes CASSEDGQSNQPQHF.

The chain links TRBV6-5 to TRBJ1-2; 9 nucleotides match TRBD1. Trimming at V came to 6 bases and at J to 6 bases, leaving 8 bases not matched to a gene. Germline V CDR1 and CDR2: MNHEY, SVGAGI. The CDR3 is 14 residues long. CDR3 loop: CASSRGQGRNGYTF. CDR3 coding DNA: TGTGCCAGCAGCCGCGGACAGGGGAGGAATGGCTACACCTTC.

The chain combines TRBV2 with TRBJ2-7, with TRBD2 matching 10 bases. CDR1 SNHLY and CDR2 FYNNEI come from the germline V gene. CDR3 length: 15 amino acids. J lost 4 bases, V lost 1 base, and 4 bases had no gene match. The CDR3 protein is CASSEGAGGLYEQYF. CDR3 nucleotide sequence: TGTGCCAGCAGTGAAGGAGCGGGAGGGCTGTACGAGCAGTACTTC. Combining the CDR3 with reference TRBV2 and TRBJ2-7 gives the whole variable domain EPEVTQTPSHQVTQMGQEVILRCVPISNHLYFYWYRQILGQKVEFLVSFYNNEISEKSEIFDDQFSVERPDGSNFTLKIRSTKLEDSAMYFCASSEGAGGLYEQYFGPGTRLTVT.

This chain connects TRBV19 to TRBJ1-1, with no clear D. There are 12 residues in the CDR3. Trimming shortened V by 9 bases and J by 1 base, and 9 bases separated the two germline ends. The germline V gene encodes CDR1 LNHDA and CDR2 SQIVND (reference sequence). The CDR3 loop reads CASRRRNTEAFF. As DNA, the CDR3 is TGTGCCAGCCGACGGAGGAACACTGAAGCTTTCTTT.

The chain uses TRBV3-1 (or the pseudogene TRBV3-2) and TRBJ1-2; TRBD1 aligns across 12 bases. Germline assignment: CDR1 LGHDT and CDR2 YNNKEL (reference sequence). CDR3 length: 15 amino acids. V lost 2 bases, J lost 8 bases, and 6 bases stayed unmatched. CDR3 sequence reads: CASSQYTGTGGGYTF. The CDR3 bases are TGTGCCAGCAGCCAATATACCGGGACAGGGGGCGGCTACACCTTC.